Listed below are T cell receptor beta chains from one sample, sequenced in a study of CD8 T cells in Susac syndrome. TCRdb recomputed calls from the immunoSEQ multiplex PCR reads with MiXCR, one row per CDR3 protein. The table has about 110,000 distinct CDR3 sequences, approximately 94% seen once; the top ten hold around 0.38%. The sample comprised CD8+ T cells from PBMCs. The source is a human donor with Susac syndrome. Both conserved end residues are part of each CDR3. The D gene is left open where the match is weak. Size is omitted from some rows. Given values are once, few, many or a class for expanded clones.

-,TRBV27,TRBJ2-1,-,TGTGCCAGCAGTATCTCTAGGGGCCTCTTAAATGAGCAGTTCTTC,CASSISRGLLNEQFF
TRBD1,TRBV2,TRBJ1-5,-,TGTGCCAGCAGTGAAGGGGCAGGGGGAGACCAGCCCCAGCATTTT,CASSEGAGGDQPQHF
-,TRBV6-2/TRBV6-3,TRBJ2-1,once,TGTGCCACCAGGGTCTCTTATGAGCAGTTCTTC,CATRVSYEQFF
-,TRBV9,TRBJ2-1,-,TGTGCCAGCAGCGTAGGGGGGGAACAGCGTTACAATGAGCAGTTCTTC,CASSVGGEQRYNEQFF
-,TRBV16,TRBJ1-1,-,TGTGCCAGCAGCGCCACAGGCTTGGGGGTAGTTCGAGCTTTCTTT,CASSATGLGVVRAFF
TRBD1,TRBV4-3,TRBJ2-6,-,TGCGCCAGCAGCCTACGGACAGGCCTTTACTCTGGGGCCAACGTCCTGACTTTC,CASSLRTGLYSGANVLTF
TRBD1,TRBV19,TRBJ1-5,-,TGTGCCAGTAGTAAGACAGGGCCCAATCAGCCCCAGCATTTT,CASSKTGPNQPQHF
TRBD2,TRBV9,TRBJ2-1,-,TGTGCCAGCAGTGGGGGGCGGGGGGACTACAATGAGCAGTTCTTC,CASSGGRGDYNEQFF
TRBD1,TRBV27,TRBJ1-1,-,TGTGCCAGCAGTTTTGGACAGGCCCCGGGCACTGAAGCTTTCTTT,CASSFGQAPGTEAFF
-,TRBV29-1,TRBJ2-5,-,TGCAGCATTGAGGGAGTACCCGGCGAGACCCAGTACTTC,CSIEGVPGETQYF
-,TRBV20-1,TRBJ1-2,-,TGCAGTGCTAGTAGTCAGCTAGTCCCTCCCTACTATGGCTACACCTTC,CSASSQLVPPYYGYTF
-,TRBV27,TRBJ2-1,-,TGTGCCAGCAAGAAGGGCCCCTACAATGAGCAGTTCTTC,CASKKGPYNEQFF
-,TRBV20-1,TRBJ2-2,-,TGCAGTGCTCAACCTACACCGAACACCGGGGAGCTGTTTTTT,CSAQPTPNTGELFF
TRBD1,TRBV12-3/TRBV12-4,TRBJ2-7,-,TGTGCCAGCAGTACACCTAGACAGGGTACCCCCTACGAGCAGTACTTC,CASSTPRQGTPYEQYF
-,TRBV9,TRBJ2-2,-,TGTGCCAGCAGCGTAGGGGGGGGCGACACCGGGGAGCTGTTTTTT,CASSVGGGDTGELFF
-,TRBV18,TRBJ1-2,-,TGTGCCAGCTCCATGGGAGGCTATGGCTACACCTTC,CASSMGGYGYTF
-,TRBV6-5,TRBJ2-1,-,TGTGCCAGCAGGACCACACCCGTCCATGAGCAGTTCTTC,CASRTTPVHEQFF
TRBD1,TRBV7-9,TRBJ2-5,-,TGTGCCAGCAGTCCCGGGACAGGGGGAGAGACCCAGTACTTC,CASSPGTGGETQYF
TRBD1,TRBV15,TRBJ2-2,-,TGTGCCACCAGCTTCTTCGGGACAGGGATCTTGCCGGACACCGGGGAGCTGTTTTTT,CATSFFGTGILPDTGELFF
-,TRBV12-3/TRBV12-4,TRBJ2-1,-,TGTGCCAGCAGTTTCCCCACGGGGGAAGTTACCTACAATGAGCAGTTCTTC,CASSFPTGEVTYNEQFF
-,TRBV20-1,TRBJ2-7,-,TGCAGTGCTAGATGGGGCTACGAGCAGTACTTC,CSARWGYEQYF
-,TRBV2,TRBJ2-3,-,TGTGCCAGCAGTCCAATAGTTGAGGGCACAGATACGCAGTATTTT,CASSPIVEGTDTQYF
-,TRBV27,TRBJ1-1,-,TGTGCCAGCAGTTCCCTTGTTTACATGAACACTGAAGCTTTCTTT,CASSSLVYMNTEAFF
-,TRBV9,TRBJ2-7,-,TGTGCCAGCAACAACGGGCAGGGAGCGAACGAGCAGTACTTC,CASNNGQGANEQYF
-,TRBV6-2/TRBV6-3,TRBJ2-2,-,TGTGCCAGCAGTCCCCTTGACACCGGGGAGCTGTTTTTT,CASSPLDTGELFF
TRBD1,TRBV3-1,TRBJ1-4,-,TGTGCCAGCAGCCACGCCAGGACAGGGACCGATGAAAAACTGTTTTTT,CASSHARTGTDEKLFF
TRBD1,TRBV29-1,TRBJ1-2,-,TGCAGCGTTGCCGACAGGGACCGGCACTATGGCTACACCTTC,CSVADRDRHYGYTF
-,TRBV5-1,TRBJ2-1,-,TGCGCCAGCAGCTTCCTAGGGGCAGGTGGTGAGCAGTTCTTC,CASSFLGAGGEQFF
TRBD2,TRBV12-3/TRBV12-4,TRBJ2-7,-,TGTGCCAGCAGTTCCGGCCCTAGCGGGTACGAGCAGTACTTC,CASSSGPSGYEQYF
-,TRBV7-3,TRBJ1-3,-,TGTGCCAGCCGTAGGGAAAACACCATATATTTT,CASRRENTIYF
TRBD2,TRBV7-9,TRBJ2-7,-,TGTGCCAGCAGCTTCTTAGCGGGGTCTTACGAGCAGTACTTC,CASSFLAGSYEQYF
TRBD2,TRBV4-2,TRBJ2-1,-,TGTGCCAGCAGCCAAGATCGGGTCAGCGGGGAGTACAATGAGCAGTTCTTC,CASSQDRVSGEYNEQFF
TRBD2,TRBV20-1,TRBJ2-7,-,TGCAGTGCCCGACGGGGGGGGCTCGATGAGCAGTACTTC,CSARRGGLDEQYF
-,TRBV27,TRBJ2-3,-,TGTGCCAGCAGTTTCCCGTCGAGGACAGATACGCAGTATTTT,CASSFPSRTDTQYF
-,TRBV25-1,TRBJ1-2,-,TGTGCCAGCAGTGAAACGCCGGATAGCTACACCTTC,CASSETPDSYTF
-,TRBV20-1,TRBJ1-6,-,TGCAGTGCTAGAGAGGACGGATATAATTCACCCCTCCACTTT,CSAREDGYNSPLHF
-,TRBV29-1,TRBJ2-7,-,TGCAGCGTTCTAAGGAGCTCCTACGAGCAGTACTTC,CSVLRSSYEQYF
TRBD2,TRBV2,TRBJ2-7,-,TGTGCCAGCGGCCCCATTAGCGGGGTATTCTACGAGCAGTACTTC,CASGPISGVFYEQYF
TRBD2,TRBV20-1,TRBJ2-5,-,TGCAGTGCTAGATTCCAGCGGGGGGCACAAGAGACCCAGTACTTC,CSARFQRGAQETQYF
TRBD2,TRBV7-8,TRBJ2-7,once,TGTGCCAGCAGCTCCCGGGGGGGACGCGACGAGCAGTACTTC,CASSSRGGRDEQYF
-,TRBV2,TRBJ1-2,-,TGTGCCAGCAGTGAGGCGGTTAACTATGGCTACACCTTC,CASSEAVNYGYTF
-,TRBV5-6,TRBJ1-1,few,TGTGCCAGCAGCTTGCGCGGGACTGAAGCTTTCTTT,CASSLRGTEAFF
TRBD2,TRBV12-3/TRBV12-4,TRBJ2-4,-,TGTGCCAGCAGCCGCGGGGGATTAGCCAAAAACATTCAGTACTTC,CASSRGGLAKNIQYF
-,TRBV7-9,TRBJ2-7,-,TGTGCCAGCCTTTCGGGTGGCGAGCAGTACTTC,CASLSGGEQYF
-,TRBV7-7,TRBJ1-2,-,TGTGCCAGCGACCGCTACTACACCTTC,CASDRYYTF
-,TRBV25-1,TRBJ2-7,-,TGTGCCAGCAGTGCTGGGATTCCCGAGCAGTACTTC,CASSAGIPEQYF
-,TRBV4-3,TRBJ1-1,-,TGCGCCAGCAGCCAAGATAGGGCAGACACTGAAGCTTTCTTT,CASSQDRADTEAFF
-,TRBV29-1,TRBJ2-7,once,TGCAGCGTTGAACGGGGCAGCGAGCAGTACTTC,CSVERGSEQYF
TRBD1,TRBV27,TRBJ1-4,-,TGTGCCAGCAGTTTACAGGGGGCCGGGAATGAAAAACTGTTTTTT,CASSLQGAGNEKLFF
-,TRBV6-2/TRBV6-3,TRBJ1-5,-,TGTGCCAGCAGTCCCTGGGGCAATAGCAATCAGCCCCAGCATTTT,CASSPWGNSNQPQHF
-,TRBV5-4,TRBJ2-1,once,TGTGCCAGCAGCATCCCTAGTGGTGAGCAGTTCTTC,CASSIPSGEQFF
-,TRBV5-1,TRBJ2-5,-,TGCGCCAGCAGACCAGAGTGGCGTACCAAAGAGACCCAGTACTTC,CASRPEWRTKETQYF
TRBD1,TRBV12-3/TRBV12-4,TRBJ1-2,-,TGTGCCAGCAACTCGGACAGGGATGAATATGGCTACACCTTC,CASNSDRDEYGYTF
-,TRBV20-1,TRBJ1-2,-,TGCAGTGCTAGGGGGGGCGGGAACTATGGCTACACCTTC,CSARGGGNYGYTF
-,TRBV12-3/TRBV12-4,TRBJ1-2,-,TGTGCCAGCAGTCGCCCCGGTTCGTATGGCTACACCTTC,CASSRPGSYGYTF
-,TRBV13,TRBJ1-1,-,TGTGCCAGCAGCTTAGCGGACACTGAAGCTTTCTTT,CASSLADTEAFF
-,TRBV2,TRBJ2-2,-,TGTGCCAGCAAAAAGGGATTGGGGGCTTCCACCGGGGAGCTGTTTTTT,CASKKGLGASTGELFF
-,TRBV4-3,TRBJ2-1,-,TGCGCCAGCAGCCGCGCGAAAGGGGTTAGCTCCTACAATGAGCAGTTCTTC,CASSRAKGVSSYNEQFF
-,TRBV29-1,TRBJ1-1,-,TGCAGCGTTGAGGATTGGGTCCCTGAAGCTTTCTTT,CSVEDWVPEAFF
-,TRBV9,TRBJ2-6,-,TGTGCCAGCAGCGAGAGGGGAACAGGCCCCAGCTCTGGGGCCAACGTCCTGACTTTC,CASSERGTGPSSGANVLTF